The rows below give T cell receptor beta chains drawn from one sample of a study of blood T cells in healthy people across ages. TCRdb processed the 5' RACE reads anew with MiXCR; each CDR3 protein has one entry. The sample has fewer than 1,000,000 distinct CDR3 sequences, 40% to 50% seen once. The source material was blood. These receptors were obtained from a man in his sixties in good health. CDR3s include the opening cysteine and the closing phenylalanine or tryptophan. Fields, in order: J gene, V gene, CDR3 length, CDR3 protein.

>TRBJ1-1|TRBV20-1|17
CSARDDRIGGVNTEAFF
>TRBJ1-4|TRBV5-1|16
CASSLGDREVNEKLFF
>TRBJ2-1|TRBV3-1|14
CASSIKRGGETQFF
>TRBJ1-5|TRBV6-2/TRBV6-3|14
CASSYRDINQPQHF
>TRBJ2-1|TRBV30|14
CACLSEAVYNEQFF
>-|TRBV7-8|17
CASSSDSQGVLPNEQYF
>TRBJ2-1|TRBV7-2|17
CASSLDWKGQGNNEQFF
>TRBJ1-4|TRBV4-3|15
CASSHYRQTSEKLFF
>-|TRBV21-1|12
CASRYRGNEQYF
>TRBJ1-2|TRBV20-1|10
CSAYVYGYTF
>TRBJ2-3|TRBV15|13
CATSSGGGETQYF
>TRBJ2-7|TRBV11-2|14
CASSLEAGEYEQYF
>TRBJ1-6|TRBV7-8|15
CASSLGGGFNSPLHF
>TRBJ2-1|TRBV4-1|14
CASSPHGGLYEQFF
>TRBJ1-1|TRBV7-2|15
CASSSQGTGNTEAFF
>TRBJ1-1|TRBV5-1|12
CASSIWGTEAFF
>TRBJ2-3|TRBV7-2|20
CASSSWTSGGLNSRTDTQYF
>-|TRBV5-1|15
CASSLGLAENNEQYF
>TRBJ2-3|TRBV6-2/TRBV6-3|15
CASSRWGVSTDTQYF
>TRBJ2-7|TRBV10-3|15
CAISEPGQISYEQYF
>TRBJ2-1|TRBV10-3|19
CAISEWASGGASPFNEQFF
>TRBJ2-7|TRBV5-1|15
CASSESGISSYEQYF
>TRBJ1-1|TRBV7-9|15
CASSLEGRGDTEAFF
>TRBJ2-7|TRBV29-1|14
CSVVEPQVGYEQYF
>TRBJ2-7|TRBV7-2|16
CASSLAGTGAPYEQYF
>TRBJ2-5|TRBV21-1|13
CASTLPIQETQYF
>TRBJ2-1|TRBV19|14
CASRGDNRAREQFF
>TRBJ1-6|TRBV28|14
CASSSTGKYSPLHF
>TRBJ2-2|TRBV29-1|14
CSVREGTYTGELFF
>TRBJ2-1|TRBV28|13
CASSLTFVREQFF
>TRBJ2-2|TRBV13|16
CASSRGLAGNTGELFF
>TRBJ1-1|TRBV7-3|13
CASSLDREKEAFF
>TRBJ2-5|TRBV6-6|14
CASSYWGGAETQYF
>TRBJ2-3|TRBV29-1|14
CSVEAVGPLYTQYF
>TRBJ2-5|TRBV29-1|10
CRGQQETQYF
>TRBJ2-3|TRBV4-1|19
CASSHPWGLTGVSTDTQYF
>TRBJ2-7|TRBV2|13
CASKRGAPYEQYF
>TRBJ2-5|TRBV6-1|16
CASSEITSGGRETQYF
>TRBJ1-6|TRBV10-3|15
CAISGGEGLGSPLHF
>TRBJ1-4|TRBV7-9|15
CASNLAGGQREKLFF